This passage covers 15 T cell receptor beta chains from one sample sequenced in a study of cytomegalovirus exposure and HLA in healthy donors. Clones were read by immunoSEQ multiplex PCR, and TCRdb kept only the in-frame ones, dropping some. The data hold more than 95,000 clones, with approximately 91% observed a single time. Material: PBMCs. The origin of the receptors is a woman aged 18-30 years in good health and CMV-seronegative.

The chain joins TRBV4-2 to TRBJ1-2; TRBD1 matches at 9 bases. The CDR3 contains 14 residues. Germline V gene data show CDR1 as LGHNA and CDR2 as YNFKEQ. V lost 2 bases, J lost 11 bases, and 9 bases stayed unmatched. This chain's CDR3 is CASSQLRDRVIYTF. DNA of the CDR3: TGTGCCAGCAGCCAACTCCGGGACAGGGTTATTTACACCTTC.

The rearrangement links TRBV4-1 to TRBJ2-3; 8 nucleotides match TRBD1. V trimming: 3 bases; J trimming: 6 bases; junction bases outside the gene matches: 5. Germline CDR1 is MGHRA and CDR2 is YSYEKL. The CDR3 loop spans 14 amino acids. Here the CDR3 reads CASSQTGAWDTQYF. Here the CDR3 DNA reads TGCGCCAGCAGCCAGACAGGGGCGTGGGATACGCAGTATTTT.

V gene TRBV11-2 combines with J gene TRBJ2-7; 10 bases fit TRBD1. Germline trimming cut 6 bases from V and 0 bases from J; bases unmatched to any gene: 5. The germline gives CDR1 SGHAT, CDR2 FQNNGV. This CDR3 has 15 amino acids. The CDR3 loop reads CASSNRDRGSYEQYF. The CDR3, as DNA: TGTGCCAGCAGTAACCGGGACAGGGGCTCCTACGAGCAGTACTTC.

The V call is TRBV12-5, the J call TRBJ2-2; TRBD2 is a possible D gene (5 bases). Trimming left V 0 bases short and J 5 bases short, with 7 bases between. CDR3 length: 14 residues. The germline gives CDR1 LGHNT, CDR2 FRNRAP. The DNA of the CDR3 is TGTGCTAGTGGTTTGGTGGGCGGGACCGGGGAGCTGTTTTTT. This codes for CASGLVGGTGELFF.

The rearrangement links TRBV29-1 to TRBJ1-1, with a weak D call TRBD1 (6 bases). Trimming shortened V by 2 bases and J by 4 bases, and 11 bases separated the two germline ends. The CDR3 totals 13 residues. CDR1 and CDR2 from the germline V gene are SQVTM and ANQGSEA. CDR3 sequence reads: CSVERGWTTEAFF. The CDR3 DNA follows: TGCAGCGTTGAAAGGGGGTGGACCACTGAAGCTTTCTTT.

Only one count was recorded for this clone. J is TRBJ1-1 and V is TRBV29-1, with 8 positions matching TRBD1. This CDR3 region has 13 residues. Trimming removed 7 bases from V and 1 base from J; junction bases left unmatched: 5. Germline V gene data show CDR1 as SQVTM and CDR2 as ANQGSEA. CDR3 DNA: TGCAGCGCATCCGGGACAGGGAACACTGAAGCTTTCTTT. Protein: CSASGTGNTEAFF.

This chain connects TRBV6-1 to TRBJ2-3; 10 bases are shared with TRBD2. The CDR3 runs to 15 residues. Germline CDR1 is MNHNS and CDR2 is SASEGT. Trimming at V came to 6 bases and at J to 2 bases, leaving 5 bases not matched to a gene. The CDR3 sequence: CASRGLAGDTDTQYF. The CDR3 nucleotides read TGTGCCAGCAGGGGTCTAGCGGGAGACACAGATACGCAGTATTTT.

This rearrangement joins TRBV27 to TRBJ2-1, with 11 bases fitting TRBD2. Germline values: CDR1 MNHEY, CDR2 SMNVEV (reference sequence). V lost 4 bases, J lost 2 bases, and 4 bases stayed unmatched. The CDR3 length is 16 residues. Written as DNA, the CDR3 is TGTGCCAGCAGTTCGATACTAGCGGGAGCCTACAATGAGCAGTTCTTC. Translation: CASSSILAGAYNEQFF.

A single count supports this clone. The chain is built from TRBV27 and TRBJ2-7, with 7 bases lining up with TRBD2. The germline CDR1 and CDR2 sequences are MNHEY and SMNVEV (reference sequence). This CDR3 contains 14 residues. Trimming at V came to 6 bases and at J to 2 bases, leaving 7 bases not matched to a gene. CDR3 sequence: CASRPGTTAYEQYF. The CDR3 DNA sequence: TGTGCCAGCAGGCCCGGGACTACCGCCTACGAGCAGTACTTC.

This rearrangement joins TRBV4-1 to TRBJ2-5, with TRBD2 matching over 9 bases. The trim removed 4 bases at V and 5 bases at J, leaving 14 bases unmatched. In germline, CDR1 is MGHRA, CDR2 YSYEKL. CDR3 length: 17 amino acids. The CDR3 spells CASSPGGGRASAETQYF. The CDR3 DNA reads TGCGCCAGCAGCCCCGGCGGCGGGAGGGCTTCGGCGGAGACCCAGTACTTC.

The gene calls are TRBV7-9 and TRBJ2-7; tentative D call: TRBD1 (5 bases). V was cut by 0 bases and J by 2 bases, with 11 bases left in between. The CDR3 runs 15 residues. CDR1 and CDR2 from the germline V gene are SEHNR and FQNEAQ (reference sequence). The CDR3 DNA reads TGTGCCAGCAGCTTAGCCCGGACACCCACCTACGAGCAGTACTTC. As protein: CASSLARTPTYEQYF.

The gene calls are TRBV21-1 and TRBJ2-7; the D call of TRBD1 is as the table states it, not checked on the DNA. TRBV21-1 corresponds to a pseudogene. The CDR3 has 14 residues. CDR3 sequence reads: CASHRQGANYEQYF. The CDR3 nucleotides read TGTGCCAGCCATCGGCAGGGGGCAAACTACGAGCAGTACTTC.

The chain couples TRBV29-1 to TRBJ1-1; no clear D gene. The CDR3 totals 11 residues. The V end was cut by 2 bases, the J end by 8 bases, with 9 bases between. Germline-derived CDR1 and CDR2 are SQVTM and ANQGSEA. CDR3 DNA sequence: TGCAGCGTTGAAATGGGCTTAGAAGCTTTCTTT. Translation: CSVEMGLEAFF.

The V call is TRBV30, the J call TRBJ2-7; 10 bases map to TRBD1. V lost 0 bases to trimming and J lost 2 bases; unmatched junction nucleotides: 10. The CDR3 runs 17 residues. Per the germline V gene, CDR1 is GTSNPN and CDR2 is SVGIG (reference sequence). CDR3 bases: TGTGCCTGGAGTGTCTTGGTTGGACAGGGGGTCCCCTACGAGCAGTACTTC. Its translation is CAWSVLVGQGVPYEQYF.

This clone was recorded only once. The chain couples TRBV6-5 to TRBJ1-1; 7 bases line up with TRBD1. This CDR3 has 13 amino acids. Germline values: CDR1 MNHEY, CDR2 SVGAGI. J lost 6 bases, V lost 6 bases, and 7 bases had no gene match. DNA of the CDR3: TGTGCCAGCAGGCCAACAGGGGCACCTGAAGCTTTCTTT. It codes for CASRPTGAPEAFF.